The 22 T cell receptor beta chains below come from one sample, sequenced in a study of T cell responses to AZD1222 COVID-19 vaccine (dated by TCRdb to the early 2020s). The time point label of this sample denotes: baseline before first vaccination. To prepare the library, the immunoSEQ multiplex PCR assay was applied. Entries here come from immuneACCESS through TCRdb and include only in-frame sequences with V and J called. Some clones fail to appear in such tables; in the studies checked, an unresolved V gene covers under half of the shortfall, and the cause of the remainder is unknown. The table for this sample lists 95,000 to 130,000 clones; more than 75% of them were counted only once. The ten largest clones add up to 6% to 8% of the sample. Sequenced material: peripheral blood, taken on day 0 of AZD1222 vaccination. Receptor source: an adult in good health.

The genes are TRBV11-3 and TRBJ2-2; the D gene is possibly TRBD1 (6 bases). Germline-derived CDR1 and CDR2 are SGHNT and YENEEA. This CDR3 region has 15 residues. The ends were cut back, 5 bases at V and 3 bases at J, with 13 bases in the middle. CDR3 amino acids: CASSRTGIDTGELFF. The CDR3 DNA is TGTGCCAGCAGCCGAACAGGGATTGACACCGGGGAGCTGTTTTTT.

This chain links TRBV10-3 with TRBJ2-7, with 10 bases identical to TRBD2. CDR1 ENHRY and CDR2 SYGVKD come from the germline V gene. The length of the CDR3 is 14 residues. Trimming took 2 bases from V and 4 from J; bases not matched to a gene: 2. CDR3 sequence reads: CAISEPSGRYEQYF. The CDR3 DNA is TGTGCCATCAGTGAGCCTAGCGGGAGATACGAGCAGTACTTC.

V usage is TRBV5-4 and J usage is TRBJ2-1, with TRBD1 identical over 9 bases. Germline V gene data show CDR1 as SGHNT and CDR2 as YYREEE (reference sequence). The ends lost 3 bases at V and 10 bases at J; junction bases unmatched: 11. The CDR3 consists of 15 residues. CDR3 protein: CASSSAGYRGREQFF. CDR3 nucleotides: TGTGCCAGCAGCTCAGCCGGGTACAGGGGGCGAGAGCAGTTCTTC.

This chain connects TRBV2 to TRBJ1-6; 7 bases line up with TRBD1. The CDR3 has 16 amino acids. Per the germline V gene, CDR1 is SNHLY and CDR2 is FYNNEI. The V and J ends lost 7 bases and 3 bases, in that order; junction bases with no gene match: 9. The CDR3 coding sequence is TGTGCCAGCACCGGGCAGGGGGGGTTCTATAATTCACCCCTCCACTTT. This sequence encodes CASTGQGGFYNSPLHF. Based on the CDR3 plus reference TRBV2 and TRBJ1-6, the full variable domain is EPEVTQTPSHQVTQMGQEVILRCVPISNHLYFYWYRQILGQKVEFLVSFYNNEISEKSEIFDDQFSVERPDGSNFTLKIRSTKLEDSAMYFCASTGQGGFYNSPLHFGNGTRLTVT.

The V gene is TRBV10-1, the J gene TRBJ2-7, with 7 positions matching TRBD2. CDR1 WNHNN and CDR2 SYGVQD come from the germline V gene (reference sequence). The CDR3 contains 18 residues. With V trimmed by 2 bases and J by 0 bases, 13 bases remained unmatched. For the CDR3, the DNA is TGCGCCAGCAGTGAGGGGCTAGCGGTTAAGTGGAGCTCCTACGAGCAGTACTTC. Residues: CASSEGLAVKWSSYEQYF.

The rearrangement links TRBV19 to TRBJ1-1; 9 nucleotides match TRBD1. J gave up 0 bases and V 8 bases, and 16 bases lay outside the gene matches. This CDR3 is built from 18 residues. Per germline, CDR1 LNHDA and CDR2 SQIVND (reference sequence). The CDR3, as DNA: TGTGCCAGTTGCCTCGAACCGGGACAGGGATCGATGAACACTGAAGCTTTCTTT. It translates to CASCLEPGQGSMNTEAFF.

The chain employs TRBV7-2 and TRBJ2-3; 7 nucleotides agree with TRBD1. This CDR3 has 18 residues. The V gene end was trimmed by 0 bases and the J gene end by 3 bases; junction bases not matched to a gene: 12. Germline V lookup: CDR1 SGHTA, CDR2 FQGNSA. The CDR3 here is CASSLALTGTVTTDTQYF. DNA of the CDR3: TGTGCCAGCAGCTTAGCACTGACCGGGACAGTAACTACAGATACGCAGTATTTT.

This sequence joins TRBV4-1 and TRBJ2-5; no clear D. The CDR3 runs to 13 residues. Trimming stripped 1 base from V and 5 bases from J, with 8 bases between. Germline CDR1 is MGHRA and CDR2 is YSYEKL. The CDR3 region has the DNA TGCGCCAGCAGCCAAGCGGCTTTGGAGACCCAGTACTTC. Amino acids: CASSQAALETQYF.

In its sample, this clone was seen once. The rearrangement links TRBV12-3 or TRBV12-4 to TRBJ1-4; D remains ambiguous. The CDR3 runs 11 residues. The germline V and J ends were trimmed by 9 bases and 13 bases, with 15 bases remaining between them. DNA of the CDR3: TGTGCCAGTCAGGATGGCAAGTCACTGTTTTTT. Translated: CASQDGKSLFF.

CDR3 sequence reads: CSASPTGGTGEQYF. The CDR3 coding sequence is TGCAGTGCTAGTCCCACAGGGGGAACGGGAGAGCAGTACTTC. The rearrangement links TRBV20-1 to TRBJ2-7; 8 positions agree with TRBD1. The CDR3 is 14 residues long. J gave up 7 bases and V 3 bases, and 11 bases lay outside the gene matches. Germline-derived CDR1 and CDR2 are DFQATT and SNEGSKA (reference sequence).

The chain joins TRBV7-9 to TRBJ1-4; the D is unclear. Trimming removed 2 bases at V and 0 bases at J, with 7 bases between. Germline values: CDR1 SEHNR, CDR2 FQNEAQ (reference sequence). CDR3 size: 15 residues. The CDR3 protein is CASSLRAATNEKLFF. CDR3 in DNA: TGTGCCAGCAGCTTAAGGGCCGCAACTAATGAAAAACTGTTTTTT.

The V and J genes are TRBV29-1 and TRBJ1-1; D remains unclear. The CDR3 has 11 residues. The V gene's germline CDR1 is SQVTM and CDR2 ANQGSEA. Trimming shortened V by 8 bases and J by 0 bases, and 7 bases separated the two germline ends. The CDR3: CSQNVNTEAFF. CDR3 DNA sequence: TGCAGCCAGAATGTGAACACTGAAGCTTTCTTT.

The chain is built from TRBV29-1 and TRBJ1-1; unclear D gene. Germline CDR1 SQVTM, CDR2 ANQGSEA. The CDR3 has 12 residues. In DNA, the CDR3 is TGCGGCTCGGCGGGTCCTAGGGCTGAAGCTTTCTTT. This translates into CGSAGPRAEAFF.

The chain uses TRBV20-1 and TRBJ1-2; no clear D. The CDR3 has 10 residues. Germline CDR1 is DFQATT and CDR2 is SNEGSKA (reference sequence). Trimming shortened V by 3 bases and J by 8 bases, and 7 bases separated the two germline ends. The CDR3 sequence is CSARPYGYTF. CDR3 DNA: TGCAGTGCTAGGCCCTACGGCTACACCTTC.

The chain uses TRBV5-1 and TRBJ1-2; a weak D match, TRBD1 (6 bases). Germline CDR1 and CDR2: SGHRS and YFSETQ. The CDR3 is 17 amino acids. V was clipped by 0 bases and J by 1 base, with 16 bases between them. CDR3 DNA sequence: TGCGCCAGCAGCTTGGGGACAGCAGCAATCTTTAACTATGGCTACACCTTC. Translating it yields CASSLGTAAIFNYGYTF. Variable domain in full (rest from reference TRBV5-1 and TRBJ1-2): KAGVTQTPRYLIKTRGQQVTLSCSPISGHRSVSWYQQTPGQGLQFLFEYFSETQRNKGNFPGRFSGRQFSNSRSEMNVSTLELGDSALYLCASSLGTAAIFNYGYTFGSGTRLTVV.

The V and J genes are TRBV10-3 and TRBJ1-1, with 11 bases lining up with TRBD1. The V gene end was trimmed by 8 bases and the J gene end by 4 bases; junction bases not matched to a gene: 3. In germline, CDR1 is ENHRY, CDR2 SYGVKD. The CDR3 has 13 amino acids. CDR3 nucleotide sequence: TGTGCCATCTCCGGGACAGGGGGCACTGAAGCTTTCTTT. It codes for CAISGTGGTEAFF.

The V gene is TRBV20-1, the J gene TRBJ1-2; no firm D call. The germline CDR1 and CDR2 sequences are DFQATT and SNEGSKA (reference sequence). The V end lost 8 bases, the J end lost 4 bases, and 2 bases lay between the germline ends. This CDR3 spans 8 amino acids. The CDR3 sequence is CSPYGYTF. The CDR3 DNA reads TGCAGTCCCTATGGCTACACCTTC.

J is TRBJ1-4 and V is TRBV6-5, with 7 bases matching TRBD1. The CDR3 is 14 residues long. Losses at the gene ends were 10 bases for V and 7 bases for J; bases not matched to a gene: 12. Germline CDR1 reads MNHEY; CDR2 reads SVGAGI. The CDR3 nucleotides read TGTGCCATCCAACCCGGCACAGGGGTTGAAAAACTGTTTTTT. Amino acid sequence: CAIQPGTGVEKLFF.

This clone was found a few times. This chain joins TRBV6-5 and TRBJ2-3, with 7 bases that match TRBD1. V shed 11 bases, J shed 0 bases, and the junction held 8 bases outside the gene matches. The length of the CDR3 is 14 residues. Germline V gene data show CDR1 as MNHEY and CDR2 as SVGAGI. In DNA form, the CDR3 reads TGTGCCTGCGAAGGGGGCTCTAGCACAGATACGCAGTATTTT. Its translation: CACEGGSSTDTQYF.

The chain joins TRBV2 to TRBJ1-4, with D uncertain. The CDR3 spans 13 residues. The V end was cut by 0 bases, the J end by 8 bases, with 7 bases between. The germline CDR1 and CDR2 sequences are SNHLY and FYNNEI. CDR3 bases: TGTGCCAGCAGTGAAGCTTTTATAGAAAAACTGTTTTTT. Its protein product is CASSEAFIEKLFF.

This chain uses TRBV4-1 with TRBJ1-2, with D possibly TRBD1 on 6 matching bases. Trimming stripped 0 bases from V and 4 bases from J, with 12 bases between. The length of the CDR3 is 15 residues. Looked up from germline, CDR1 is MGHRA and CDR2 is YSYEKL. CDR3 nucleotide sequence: TGCGCCAGCAGCCAAGATCCGCACAGGGCCTATGGCTACACCTTC. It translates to CASSQDPHRAYGYTF.

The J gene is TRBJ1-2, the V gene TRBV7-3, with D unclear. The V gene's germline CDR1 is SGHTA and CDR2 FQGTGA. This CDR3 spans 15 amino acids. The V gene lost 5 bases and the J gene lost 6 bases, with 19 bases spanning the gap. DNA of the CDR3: TGTGCCAGCAGCACCCGCCCCCCGACTTCGGATGGCTACACCTTC. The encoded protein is CASSTRPPTSDGYTF.